The 7 T cell receptor beta chains below were found in one sample sequenced in a study of pediatric ulcerative colitis. Measured with immunoSEQ multiplex PCR; TCRdb has only the in-frame clones, and not every one. The data show around 65,000 clones, 75% to 85% seen once. Sequencing was carried out using blood. The receptor source for this set is a boy aged 5 to 17 with moderate ulcerative colitis.

The chain recombines TRBV11-3 with TRBJ2-3; D may be TRBD1 or TRBD2 (5 bases each). From germline, CDR1 is SGHNT and CDR2 YENEEA. The CDR3 totals 12 residues. Trimming left V 6 bases short and J 6 bases short, with 10 bases between. This CDR3 reads CASSLGVDTQYF. The CDR3 DNA reads as TGTGCCAGCAGTCTGGGGGTGGATACGCAGTATTTT.

This CDR3 is CASSQAGVNYGYTF. The CDR3 DNA is TGCGCCAGCAGCCAAGCCGGGGTTAACTATGGCTACACCTTC. The V gene is TRBV4-1, the J gene TRBJ1-2; D gene unclear. CDR3 length: 14 amino acids. V lost 1 base, J lost 1 base, and 7 bases lay in between. The germline gives CDR1 MGHRA, CDR2 YSYEKL.

This clone was picked up a small number of times. The CDR3 protein is CASSGGQGIYGYTF. In nucleotides, the CDR3 is TGCGCCAGCAGCGGAGGACAGGGGATCTATGGCTACACCTTC. The chain carries TRBV5-1 and TRBJ1-2; the match to TRBD1 covers 9 bases. Germline CDR1 reads SGHRS; CDR2 reads YFSETQ. The CDR3 totals 14 residues. V gave up 4 bases and J gave up 4 bases; unmatched junction bases: 5.

This chain connects TRBV7-3 to TRBJ1-5, with 7 positions matching TRBD1. Trimming took 5 bases from V and 0 from J; bases not matched to a gene: 4. CDR3 size: 15 residues. Germline V gene lookup returns CDR1 SGHTA and CDR2 FQGTGA. The CDR3 DNA is TGTGCCAGCAGCCCAGGACAGGTTAGCAATCAGCCCCAGCATTTT. The encoded protein is CASSPGQVSNQPQHF. Using reference TRBV7-3 and TRBJ1-5 for the parts outside the CDR3, the full variable domain is GAGVSQTPSNKVTEKGKYVELRCDPISGHTALYWYRQSLGQGPEFLIYFQGTGAADDSGLPNDRFFAVRPEGSVSTLKIQRTERGDSAVYLCASSPGQVSNQPQHFGDGTRLSIL.

The count of this clone is one. V usage is TRBV7-3 and J usage is TRBJ2-1; TRBD2 matches 13 bases. After removal of 3 bases from V and 6 bases from J, the junction contained 2 bases not matched to a gene. The CDR3 contains 15 residues. In germline, CDR1 is SGHTA, CDR2 FQGTGA. In DNA form, the CDR3 reads TGTGCCAGCAGCTTTGGGACTAGCGGGGTCAATGAGCAGTTCTTC. Protein sequence: CASSFGTSGVNEQFF.

V gene TRBV7-8 combines with J gene TRBJ1-1, with D possibly matching TRBD1 (5 bases). Germline V gene sequence: CDR1 SGHVS, CDR2 FQNEAQ. This CDR3 is 17 amino acids long. The V gene lost 5 bases and the J gene lost 1 base, with 20 bases spanning the gap. The CDR3 DNA follows: TGTGCCAGCAGCCCGACCGAGGGGTTGGGGTCGAACACTGAAGCTTTCTTT. It yields the protein CASSPTEGLGSNTEAFF.

CDR3 amino acids: CASSLNGIAAYEQYF. Written as DNA, the CDR3 is TGTGCCAGCAGCTTAAACGGGATAGCCGCCTACGAGCAGTACTTC. The genes are TRBV7-2 and TRBJ2-7; tentative D call: TRBD2 (5 bases). V lost 2 bases to trimming and J lost 2 bases, with 13 bases between them. Germline V gene lookup returns CDR1 SGHTA and CDR2 FQGNSA. The CDR3 runs to 15 residues.